Following are 4 T cell receptor beta chains from one sample sequenced in a study of T cell responses to AZD1222 COVID-19 vaccine (dated by TCRdb to the early 2020s). The time point label, read with the paper, signifies: baseline before first vaccination. This specimen's treatment or condition label, interpreted: meningococcal conjugate vaccine given as trial control. The library was built by means of the immunoSEQ multiplex PCR assay. Drawn from immuneACCESS, this table holds only the in-frame rearrangements with V and J called that TCRdb kept. Clones are partly lost; checked studies trace under half to an unresolved V gene and leave the rest unexplained. Across this sample there are 140,000 to 150,000 clones, with approximately 90% seen only once. The ten most abundant clones make up approximately 3% of the sample. Here the sequenced sample was peripheral blood, taken on day 0 of MenACWY control vaccination. The source is an adult in good health.

The rearrangement links TRBV27 to TRBJ2-1; maybe TRBD2 (6 bases). V lost 5 bases and J 2 bases, leaving 16 bases between the germline ends. This CDR3 has 16 amino acids. Germline loops: CDR1 MNHEY, CDR2 SMNVEV (reference sequence). CDR3 bases: TGTGCCAGCAGTACAATAGCGGTTAAGGCCTACAATGAGCAGTTCTTC. Encoded protein: CASSTIAVKAYNEQFF.

Here the CDR3 DNA reads TGTGCCACCAGCAGAGACTTAACAGGGACCGGGGAGCTGTTTTTT. This translates into CATSRDLTGTGELFF. This chain links TRBV15 with TRBJ2-2; D is perhaps TRBD1 (6 bases). In germline, CDR1 is LNHNV, CDR2 YYDKDF (reference sequence). The V end was cut by 0 bases, the J end by 5 bases, with 10 bases between. The CDR3 covers 15 residues.

This clone showed up just a few times. The chain recombines TRBV19 with TRBJ2-3; 8 bases are shared with TRBD2. The CDR3 runs 13 residues. J was trimmed by 10 bases and V by 1 base; bases with no gene match: 4. Germline V gene sequence: CDR1 LNHDA, CDR2 SQIVND (reference sequence). The CDR3 is CASSIVGREAQYF. The CDR3 nucleotides read TGTGCCAGTAGTATAGTAGGGCGGGAGGCGCAGTATTTT.

The rearrangement joins TRBV7-2 to TRBJ1-1; no definite D call. V was trimmed by 4 bases and J by 11 bases, leaving 14 bases between them. Germline CDR1 SGHTA, CDR2 FQGNSA. This CDR3 has 12 residues. This CDR3 reads CASSYGSSVAFF. The DNA for the CDR3 is TGTGCCAGCAGCTACGGATCCTCCGTGGCTTTCTTT.